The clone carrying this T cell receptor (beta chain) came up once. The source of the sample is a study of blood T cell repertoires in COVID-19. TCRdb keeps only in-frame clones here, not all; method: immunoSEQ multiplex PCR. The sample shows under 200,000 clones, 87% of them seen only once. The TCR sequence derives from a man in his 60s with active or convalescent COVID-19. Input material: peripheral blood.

This CDR3 is CASSSNGGEQYF. CDR3 bases: TGTGCCAGCAGTTCGAACGGGGGCGAGCAGTACTTC. This chain connects TRBV12-3 or TRBV12-4 to TRBJ2-7; the D gene is possibly TRBD2 (6 bases). The CDR3 has 12 residues. V was cut by 4 bases and J by 6 bases, with 10 bases left in between.